Presented here are 24 T cell receptor beta chains from one specimen sequenced in a study of blood T cell repertoires in COVID-19. Profiling relied on immunoSEQ multiplex PCR, and the TCRdb table lists in-frame clones only, not all of them. The sample records more than 90,000 clones, about 80% being singletons. Sequencing was carried out using peripheral blood. These receptor sequences come from a human donor in a cohort sampled during active COVID-19.

V gene TRBV9 combines with J gene TRBJ1-2, with a possible D match to TRBD1 (6 bases). The length of the CDR3 is 14 residues. V was clipped by 0 bases and J by 6 bases, with 12 bases between them. CDR1 and CDR2 (germline): SGDLS, YYNGEE. DNA of the CDR3: TGTGCCAGCAGCGTAGGTAGGGGGGGAAATGGCTACACCTTC. Translated, it gives CASSVGRGGNGYTF.

The chain recombines TRBV11-3 with TRBJ2-5; 7 nucleotides match TRBD1. V shed 3 bases and J 0 bases; nucleotides not matched to a gene: 1. Germline assignment: CDR1 SGHNT and CDR2 YENEEA. The CDR3 is 14 amino acids. CDR3 in amino acids: CASSLTGNQETQYF. The CDR3 bases are TGTGCCAGCAGCTTGACAGGGAACCAAGAGACCCAGTACTTC. Together with reference TRBV11-3 and TRBJ2-5, the CDR3 gives the full variable domain: EAGVVQSPRYKIIEKKQPVAFWCNPISGHNTLYWYLQNLGQGPELLIRYENEEAVDDSQLPKDRFSAERLKGVDSTLKIQPAELGDSAVYLCASSLTGNQETQYFGPGTRLLVL.

The chain employs TRBV11-3 and TRBJ2-2; 8 bases agree with TRBD1. V was clipped by 4 bases and J by 6 bases; unmatched bases: 4. CDR1 is SGHNT, CDR2 YENEEA, per germline. The CDR3 contains 14 residues. In DNA form, the CDR3 reads TGTGCCAGCAGCTCAACCAGGGGGCCCGGGGAGCTGTTTTTT. Translation: CASSSTRGPGELFF.

This chain joins TRBV19 and TRBJ2-5; 9 positions match TRBD1. CDR1 and CDR2 (germline): LNHDA, SQIVND (reference sequence). Unmatched junction bases numbered 9, after V lost 5 bases and J lost 2 bases. The CDR3 totals 16 residues. The CDR3 here is CASSGLLGQGQETQYF. CDR3 nucleotides: TGTGCCAGTAGTGGTCTTCTGGGACAGGGTCAAGAGACCCAGTACTTC.

This chain joins TRBV11-3 and TRBJ2-2; D possibly corresponds to TRBD2 (5 bases). Trimming removed 5 bases at V and 6 bases at J, with 13 bases between. CDR1 SGHNT and CDR2 YENEEA come from the germline V gene. The CDR3 covers 14 residues. CDR3 amino acids: CASSPEGLSGELFF. The DNA of the CDR3 is TGTGCCAGCAGCCCAGAGGGCCTATCCGGGGAGCTGTTTTTT.

This clone was found once. V and J are TRBV5-1 and TRBJ1-1, with a weak D call TRBD1 (5 bases). CDR1 is SGHRS, CDR2 YFSETQ, per germline. CDR3 size: 14 residues. Trimming cost V 5 bases and J 2 bases, with 13 bases left between them. The CDR3 nucleotides read TGCGCCAGCAGGATCGGGCAGGGCAACACTGAAGCTTTCTTT. Protein product: CASRIGQGNTEAFF.

This rearrangement joins TRBV10-3 to TRBJ2-7, with 10 bases matching TRBD1. From germline, CDR1 is ENHRY and CDR2 SYGVKD. Unmatched junction bases numbered 11, after V lost 5 bases and J lost 7 bases. The CDR3 has 15 residues. Here the CDR3 DNA reads TGTGCCATCAGTACAGGGACAGGGGCAGTAAGTGAGCAGTACTTC. It yields the protein CAISTGTGAVSEQYF.

This clone appeared once. V is TRBV5-4 and J is TRBJ2-7, with 7 bases fitting TRBD1. Unmatched junction bases numbered 10, after V lost 3 bases and J lost 4 bases. Germline CDR1 is SGHNT and CDR2 is YYREEE (reference sequence). The CDR3 has 15 residues. The chain's CDR3 is CASSSQGDNPYEQYF. DNA for the CDR3: TGTGCCAGCAGCTCCCAGGGGGACAATCCTTACGAGCAGTACTTC. The full variable domain, rest sourced from reference TRBV5-4 and TRBJ2-7, is ETGVTQSPTHLIKTRGQQVTLRCSSQSGHNTVSWYQQALGQGPQFIFQYYREEENGRGNFPPRFSGLQFPNYSSELNVNALELDDSALYLCASSSQGDNPYEQYFGPGTRLTVT.

The chain is built from TRBV7-6 and TRBJ2-7; D call uncertain. The length of the CDR3 is 21 residues. CDR1 SGHVS and CDR2 FNYEAQ come from the germline V gene. V lost 4 bases and J 3 bases, leaving 34 bases between the germline ends. The CDR3 coding sequence is TGTGCCAGCAGCTCCTACCCAGCGCGTCCGCTGAGTCCGAGGTTTATCTACGAGCAGTACTTC. Amino acids: CASSSYPARPLSPRFIYEQYF.

The chain is built from TRBV18 and TRBJ2-7; 11 bases match TRBD2. The CDR3 runs to 15 residues. The V and J ends lost 4 bases and 5 bases, in that order; junction bases with no gene match: 7. Germline CDR1 reads KGHSH; CDR2 reads LQKENI. CDR3 residues: CASSLIATSGDEQYF. CDR3 DNA: TGTGCCAGCTCACTCATTGCGACTAGCGGGGACGAGCAGTACTTC.

This sequence joins TRBV7-9 and TRBJ1-3; 11 positions match TRBD1. Looked up from germline, CDR1 is SEHNR and CDR2 is FQNEAQ (reference sequence). CDR3 length: 18 amino acids. The V and J ends lost 1 base and 4 bases, in that order; junction bases with no gene match: 9. CDR3 sequence reads: CASSLEGQGAPRGNTIYF. CDR3 DNA: TGTGCCAGCAGCTTAGAAGGACAGGGGGCGCCGAGAGGAAACACCATATATTTT.

With respect to this clone: Germline is not matched at one junction end, which may reflect a read error. The chain carries TRBV7-7 and TRBJ2-3; 10 nucleotides agree with TRBD2. Germline CDR1 reads SSHAT; CDR2 reads FNYEAQ (reference sequence). This CDR3 contains 15 residues. CDR3 sequence: CASSFSSGGLDTQYF. DNA of the CDR3: TGTGCTAGCAGCTTTAGTAGCGGGGGGTTGGATACGCAGTATTTT.

The chain uses TRBV12-3 or TRBV12-4 and TRBJ2-5; TRBD1 is a possible D gene (5 bases). The CDR3 spans 13 residues. Trimming removed 2 bases from V and 4 bases from J, with 8 bases in between. CDR3 DNA: TGTGCCAGCAGTTTACGCAGGGCAGAGACCCAGTACTTC. It encodes CASSLRRAETQYF.

The chain recombines TRBV5-1 with TRBJ1-6; TRBD1 aligns across 9 bases. This CDR3 comprises 14 residues. V shed 3 bases, J shed 7 bases, and the junction held 2 bases outside the gene matches. CDR1 and CDR2 (germline): SGHRS, YFSETQ. The DNA for the CDR3 is TGCGCCAGCAGCTCGGGACAGGGAAATTCACCCCTCCACTTT. Translated: CASSSGQGNSPLHF.

The rearrangement uses TRBV5-1 and TRBJ2-3, with 9 bases fitting TRBD2. Germline CDR1 is SGHRS and CDR2 is YFSETQ. After removal of 3 bases from V and 6 bases from J, the junction contained 5 bases not matched to a gene. The CDR3 is 14 residues long. CDR3 nucleotide sequence: TGCGCCAGCAGCTATGAACTAGCGGGCGATACGCAGTATTTT. Translated, it gives CASSYELAGDTQYF.

The V and J genes are TRBV6-6 and TRBJ1-5, with TRBD1 identical over 8 bases. V shed 5 bases and J 5 bases; nucleotides not matched to a gene: 5. Germline assignment: CDR1 MNHNY and CDR2 SVGAGI (reference sequence). The CDR3 sequence is 14 residues long. The CDR3 nucleotides are TGTGCCAGCAGTCTCGGACAGGGCGATCAGCCCCAGCATTTT. Amino acid sequence: CASSLGQGDQPQHF.

This clone was detected a few times. The rearrangement links TRBV18 to TRBJ1-4; D ambiguous. CDR1 is KGHSH and CDR2 is LQKENI in the germline V gene. CDR3 size: 13 residues. V was cut by 2 bases and J by 6 bases, with 7 bases left in between. CDR3 region: CASSPGQDEKLFF. The DNA for the CDR3 is TGTGCCAGCTCACCAGGGCAGGATGAAAAACTGTTTTTT.

This clone was counted once. The rearrangement uses TRBV19 and TRBJ1-2, with TRBD1 as a possible D gene (5 bases). The V and J ends lost 9 bases and 7 bases respectively, with 18 bases between them. Germline CDR1 reads LNHDA; CDR2 reads SQIVND (reference sequence). This CDR3 has 13 amino acids. CDR3 DNA: TGTGCCAGCTCCCGGGGCGGGGCTGGTGGCTACACCTTC. This codes for CASSRGGAGGYTF. The complete variable domain, with remaining parts taken from reference TRBV19 and TRBJ1-2, reads DGGITQSPKYLFRKEGQNVTLSCEQNLNHDAMYWYRQDPGQGLRLIYYSQIVNDFQKGDIAEGYSVSREKKESFPLTVTSAQKNPTAFYLCASSRGGAGGYTFGSGTRLTVV.

Note on this clone: The same CDR3 arises from other DNA sequences in this sample as well. This rearrangement joins TRBV28 to TRBJ2-7, with TRBD2 matching 8 bases. CDR3 size: 14 residues. V trimming: 5 bases; J trimming: 3 bases; junction bases outside the gene matches: 6. Germline-derived CDR1 and CDR2 are MDHEN and SYDVKM. The CDR3 sequence: CASSPGGANYEQYF. The DNA for the CDR3 is TGTGCCAGCAGTCCCGGGGGGGCAAACTACGAGCAGTACTTC.

The chain is built from TRBV7-8 and TRBJ1-4; TRBD1 might be the D (5 bases). Germline V gene sequence: CDR1 SGHVS, CDR2 FQNEAQ. The ends were cut back, 6 bases at V and 0 bases at J, with 11 bases in the middle. The CDR3 sequence is 15 residues long. CDR3 sequence reads: CASRLGGATNEKLFF. CDR3 DNA sequence: TGTGCCAGCAGGCTCGGAGGGGCAACTAATGAAAAACTGTTTTTT.

The chain's CDR3 is CASNRLPEAFF. Written as DNA, the CDR3 is TGTGCCAGCAACAGGCTCCCTGAAGCTTTCTTT. The chain employs TRBV28 and TRBJ1-1, with a possible D match to TRBD1 (5 bases). The CDR3 sequence is 11 residues long. Germline CDR1 and CDR2: MDHEN and SYDVKM. V lost 7 bases, J lost 6 bases, and 9 bases lay in between.

The chain links TRBV2 to TRBJ1-5; no clear D gene. Germline V CDR1 and CDR2: SNHLY, FYNNEI. Trimming took 3 bases from V and 0 from J, leaving 9 bases between them. The CDR3 is made up of 15 amino acids. The CDR3 sequence: CASSDNALSNQPQHF. As DNA, the CDR3 is TGTGCCAGCAGTGATAACGCACTTAGCAATCAGCCCCAGCATTTT.

The chain joins TRBV7-6 to TRBJ2-7, with a possible D match to TRBD1 (5 bases). The CDR3 length is 15 residues. Germline V gene data show CDR1 as SGHVS and CDR2 as FNYEAQ. V was cut by 2 bases and J by 3 bases, with 14 bases left in between. This chain's CDR3 is CASSLFQGPDYEQYF. DNA for the CDR3: TGTGCCAGCAGCTTATTTCAGGGCCCAGACTACGAGCAGTACTTC.

The chain couples TRBV21-1 to TRBJ2-1; whether TRBD1, the table's D call, matches the DNA was not checked. TRBV21-1 is marked as a pseudogene. The CDR3 has 17 amino acids. DNA for the CDR3: TGTGCCAGCAGCAATGGGCCAAAAAGGAAAAACTACAATGAGCAGTTCTTC. Amino acids: CASSNGPKRKNYNEQFF.